This T cell receptor (beta chain) appears in the sequencing data of a study of cytomegalovirus exposure and HLA in healthy donors. The study's findings and limits: A further, later analysis showed that HLA-associated TCR beta chains (compared with equally common others) were more clonally expanded. TCR sequences were mostly rare, though some public TCRs occurred in many donors. One cluster of highly shared sequence variants probably arose as a sequencing artifact.

Donors were nominally healthy when sampled, though unrecorded immune exposures were likely. Primers for the PCR totalled 60 Vbeta and 13 Jbeta. Repertoires were generated with immunoSEQ multiplex PCR, while TCRdb's copy carries only in-frame clones and drops some. Found here are 100,000 or so clones; the top ten clones hold about 0.59%. As to this clone: Its antigen remains unidentified.

The receptor was isolated from a man aged 45-65 years in good health and CMV-seronegative. The sample taken for sequencing was PBMCs.

The CDR3 bases are TGTGCCACCAGCAGAGATTTGGGGGCGCGATATGGCTACACCTTC. Translated: CATSRDLGARYGYTF. The chain is built from TRBV15 and TRBJ1-2; D might be TRBD1 (6 bases). The CDR3 has 15 residues. Trimming stripped 0 bases from V and 5 bases from J, with 13 bases between. The germline V gene encodes CDR1 LNHNV and CDR2 YYDKDF (reference sequence).